Below are 7 T cell receptor beta chains sequenced from a single sample in a study of beta chain features in type 1 diabetes. TCRB transcripts that were expressed got sequenced, as all of the isolated RNA had been reverse transcribed. Clones were read by immunoSEQ multiplex PCR, and TCRdb kept only the in-frame ones, dropping some. There are about 150,000 clones in the sample; 48% occur only once, and roughly 0.42% lies in the top ten. Sequenced: Tregs from blood. The source is a man aged 18 to 29 in good health.

The sample holds a few counts of this clone. This chain connects TRBV29-1 to TRBJ1-2; 7 bases fit TRBD1. V shed 4 bases, J shed 3 bases, and the junction held 2 bases outside the gene matches. The length of the CDR3 is 12 residues. CDR1 is SQVTM and CDR2 is ANQGSEA in the germline V gene. The CDR3 here is CSVATGDYGYTF. CDR3 DNA: TGCAGCGTTGCAACAGGGGACTATGGCTACACCTTC. Full variable domain (rest looked up from reference TRBV29-1 and TRBJ1-2): SAVISQKPSRDICQRGTSLTIQCQVDSQVTMMFWYRQQPGQSLTLIATANQGSEATYESGFVIDKFPISRPNLTFSTLTVSNMSPEDSSIYLCSVATGDYGYTFGSGTRLTVV.

The V gene is TRBV5-1, the J gene TRBJ2-5; 8 nucleotides agree with TRBD2. Trimming removed 0 bases from V and 5 bases from J; junction bases left unmatched: 12. The CDR3 extends over 17 amino acids. Germline assignment: CDR1 SGHRS and CDR2 YFSETQ. The DNA of the CDR3 is TGCGCCAGCAGCTTGGGATCCTCCAGCGGGAGAATGGAGACCCAGTACTTC. Residues: CASSLGSSSGRMETQYF.

This clone was picked up a small number of times. V gene TRBV7-2 combines with J gene TRBJ2-5; TRBD1 matches at 11 bases. V lost 4 bases, J lost 5 bases, and 3 bases stayed unmatched. CDR1 and CDR2 from the germline V gene are SGHTA and FQGNSA. The CDR3 runs to 14 residues. As DNA, the CDR3 is TGTGCCAGCAGCTGGGACAGGGGGAGGGAGACCCAGTACTTC. It specifies CASSWDRGRETQYF.

V is TRBV15 and J is TRBJ1-3; 8 nucleotides line up with TRBD1. With V trimmed by 3 bases and J by 7 bases, 14 bases remained unmatched. Germline assignment: CDR1 LNHNV and CDR2 YYDKDF (reference sequence). The CDR3 runs 17 residues. CDR3 sequence: CATSRMDRALRANTIYF. CDR3 in DNA: TGTGCCACCAGCAGGATGGACAGGGCCCTACGCGCGAACACCATATATTTT.

V usage is TRBV7-9 and J usage is TRBJ1-2; D perhaps matches TRBD1 (5 bases). Germline values: CDR1 SEHNR, CDR2 FQNEAQ (reference sequence). The ends were cut back, 4 bases at V and 8 bases at J, with 14 bases in the middle. There are 13 residues in the CDR3. The CDR3 DNA reads as TGTGCCAGCAGCTCACAGGCCATGGGGGGCTACACCTTC. It translates to CASSSQAMGGYTF.

This clone was picked up a small number of times. The junction departs from germline at one end; a sequencing error may be responsible. The CDR3 sequence is CASAGTGGAVF. The CDR3 DNA is TGTGCCAGCGCCGGGACAGGGGGCGCGGTCTTC. This chain links TRBV6-5 with TRBJ2-7, with TRBD1 matching 12 bases. The length of the CDR3 is 11 residues. CDR1 and CDR2 (germline): MNHEY, SVGAGI.

J is TRBJ2-7 and V is TRBV7-2, with TRBD1 matching 7 bases. Germline lookup yields CDR1 SGHTA and CDR2 FQGNSA. This CDR3 spans 18 amino acids. V lost 0 bases, J lost 0 bases, and 11 bases stayed unmatched. As DNA, the CDR3 is TGTGCCAGCAGCTTAGCACTTTCCACATGGGACAGCTCCTACGAGCAGTACTTC. Its protein product is CASSLALSTWDSSYEQYF.